This T cell receptor (beta chain) comes out of a study of blood T cell repertoires in COVID-19. Turning to the study itself: Material from acute and convalescent COVID-19 was sourced from the United States, Italy and Spain. Sources were T cells, B-cell-depleted T cells, or PBMCs; the material itself was cDNA or gDNA.

In germline, CDR1 is SGHTA, CDR2 FQGNSA. The CDR3 totals 15 residues. V shed 5 bases and J 5 bases; nucleotides not matched to a gene: 7. Sequencing was performed with immunoSEQ multiplex PCR; in TCRdb, only in-frame clones are kept and a portion is missing. The sample holds about 180,000 clones; roughly four fifths are singletons and the top ten take 6% to 8%. This receptor was identified in a woman between 65 and 79 years old with COVID-19, enrolled during active disease. The rearrangement uses TRBV7-2 and TRBJ1-5, with 9 bases matching TRBD1. The source material was peripheral blood. The CDR3 region is CASSVQGTGHQPQHF. The CDR3 nucleotides are TGTGCCAGCAGCGTACAAGGGACAGGGCATCAGCCCCAGCATTTT.